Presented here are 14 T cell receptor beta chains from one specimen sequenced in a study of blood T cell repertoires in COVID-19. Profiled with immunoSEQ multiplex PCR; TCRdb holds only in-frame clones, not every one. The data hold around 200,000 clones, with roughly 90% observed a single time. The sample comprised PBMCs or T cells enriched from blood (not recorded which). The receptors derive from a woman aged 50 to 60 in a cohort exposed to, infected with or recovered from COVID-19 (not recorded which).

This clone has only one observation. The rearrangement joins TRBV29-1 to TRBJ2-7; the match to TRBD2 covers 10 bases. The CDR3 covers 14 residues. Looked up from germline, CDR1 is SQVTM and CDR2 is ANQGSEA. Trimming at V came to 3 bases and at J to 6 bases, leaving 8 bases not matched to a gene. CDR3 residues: CSVEVSGGAPEQYF. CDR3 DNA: TGCAGCGTTGAGGTCAGCGGGGGGGCCCCCGAGCAGTACTTC.

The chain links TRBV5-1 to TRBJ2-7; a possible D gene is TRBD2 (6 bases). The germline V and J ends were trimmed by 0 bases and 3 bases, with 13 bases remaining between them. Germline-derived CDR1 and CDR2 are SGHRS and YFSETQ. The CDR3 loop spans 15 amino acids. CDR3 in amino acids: CASSLGGTGGYEQYF. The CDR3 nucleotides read TGCGCCAGCAGCTTGGGTGGGACCGGGGGCTACGAGCAGTACTTC. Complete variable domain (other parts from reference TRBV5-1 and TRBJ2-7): KAGVTQTPRYLIKTRGQQVTLSCSPISGHRSVSWYQQTPGQGLQFLFEYFSETQRNKGNFPGRFSGRQFSNSRSEMNVSTLELGDSALYLCASSLGGTGGYEQYFGPGTRLTVT.

CDR3 region: CASSLRQFDSTDTQYF. The CDR3 DNA is TGCGCCAGCAGCTTGCGACAGTTCGATAGCACAGATACGCAGTATTTT. The chain carries TRBV5-1 and TRBJ2-3, with D maybe TRBD1 (5 bases). The CDR3 totals 16 residues. Germline assignment: CDR1 SGHRS and CDR2 YFSETQ. V was pared by 1 base and J by 0 bases, with 12 bases between.

The CDR3 coding sequence is TGTGCCAGCAGCGTAGAGGGGGGGCAGCCCCAGCATTTT. Translation gives CASSVEGGQPQHF. The genes are TRBV9 and TRBJ1-5; weak D call: TRBD1 (6 bases). This CDR3 spans 13 amino acids. V was cut by 0 bases and J by 7 bases, with 8 bases left in between. In germline, CDR1 is SGDLS, CDR2 YYNGEE. The whole variable domain, remainder taken from reference TRBV9 and TRBJ1-5, is DSGVTQTPKHLITATGQRVTLRCSPRSGDLSVYWYQQSLDQGLQFLIQYYNGEERAKGNILERFSAQQFPDLHSELNLSSLELGDSALYFCASSVEGGQPQHFGDGTRLSIL.

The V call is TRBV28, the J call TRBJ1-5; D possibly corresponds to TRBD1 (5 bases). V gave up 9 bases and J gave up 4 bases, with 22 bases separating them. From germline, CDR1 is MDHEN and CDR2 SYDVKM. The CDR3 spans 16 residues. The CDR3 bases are TGTGCCAGTTTTGACGTAGGAGGGGTACTAAATCAGCCCCAGCATTTT. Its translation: CASFDVGGVLNQPQHF.

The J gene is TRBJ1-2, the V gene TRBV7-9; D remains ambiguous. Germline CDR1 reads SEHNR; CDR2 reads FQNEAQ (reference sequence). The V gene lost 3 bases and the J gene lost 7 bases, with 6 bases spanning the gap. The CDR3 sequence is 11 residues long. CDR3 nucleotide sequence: TGTGCCAGCAGCTTCGCCGGTGGCTACACCTTC. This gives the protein CASSFAGGYTF.

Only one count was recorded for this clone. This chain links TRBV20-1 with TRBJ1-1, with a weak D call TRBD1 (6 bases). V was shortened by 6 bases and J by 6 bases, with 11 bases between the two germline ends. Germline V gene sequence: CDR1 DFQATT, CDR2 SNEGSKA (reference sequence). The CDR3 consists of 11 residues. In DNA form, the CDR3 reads TGCAGTGCCCCGGACAGTGCTGAAGCTTTCTTT. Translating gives CSAPDSAEAFF.

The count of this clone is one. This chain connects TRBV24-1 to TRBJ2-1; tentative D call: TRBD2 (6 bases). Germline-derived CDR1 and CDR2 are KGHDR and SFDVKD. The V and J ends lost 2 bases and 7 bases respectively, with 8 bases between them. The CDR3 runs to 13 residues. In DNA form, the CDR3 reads TGTGCCACCAGTGATTGGGGGAGGAATGAGCAGTTCTTC. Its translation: CATSDWGRNEQFF.

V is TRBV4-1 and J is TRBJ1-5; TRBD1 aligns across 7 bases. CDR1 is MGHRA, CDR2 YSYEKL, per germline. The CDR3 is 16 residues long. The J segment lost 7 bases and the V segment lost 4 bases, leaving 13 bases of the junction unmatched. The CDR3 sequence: CASSLYAGDSRQPQHF. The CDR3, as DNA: TGCGCCAGCAGCCTTTACGCTGGGGACAGCAGGCAGCCCCAGCATTTT.

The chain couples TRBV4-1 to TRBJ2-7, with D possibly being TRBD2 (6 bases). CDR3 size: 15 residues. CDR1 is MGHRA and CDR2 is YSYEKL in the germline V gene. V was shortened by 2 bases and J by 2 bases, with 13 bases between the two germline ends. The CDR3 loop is CASSQRGTGAYEQYF. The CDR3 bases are TGCGCCAGCAGCCAACGGGGGACGGGCGCCTACGAGCAGTACTTC.

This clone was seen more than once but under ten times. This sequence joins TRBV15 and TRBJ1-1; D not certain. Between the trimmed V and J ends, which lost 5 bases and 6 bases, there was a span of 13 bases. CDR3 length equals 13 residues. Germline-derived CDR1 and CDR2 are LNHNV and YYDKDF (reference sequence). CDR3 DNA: TGTGCCACCAGCCCGGGAGGGTTTGCTGAAGCTTTCTTT. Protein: CATSPGGFAEAFF. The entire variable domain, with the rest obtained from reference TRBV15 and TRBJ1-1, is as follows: DAMVIQNPRYQVTQFGKPVTLSCSQTLNHNVMYWYQQKSSQAPKLLFHYYDKDFNNEADTPDNFQSRRPNTSFCFLDIRSPGLGDTAMYLCATSPGGFAEAFFGQGTRLTVV.

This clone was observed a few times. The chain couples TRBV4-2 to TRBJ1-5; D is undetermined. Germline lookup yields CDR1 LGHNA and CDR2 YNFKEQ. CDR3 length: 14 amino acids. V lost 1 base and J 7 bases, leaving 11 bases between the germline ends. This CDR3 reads CASSQVIGEQPQHF. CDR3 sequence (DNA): TGTGCCAGCAGCCAAGTGATTGGGGAGCAGCCCCAGCATTTT.

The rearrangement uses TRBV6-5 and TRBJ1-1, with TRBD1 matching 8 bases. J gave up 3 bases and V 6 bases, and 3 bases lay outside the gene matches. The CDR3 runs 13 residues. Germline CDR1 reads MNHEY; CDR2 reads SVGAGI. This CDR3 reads CASRSGGYTEAFF. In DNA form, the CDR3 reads TGTGCCAGCAGATCAGGGGGCTACACTGAAGCTTTCTTT.

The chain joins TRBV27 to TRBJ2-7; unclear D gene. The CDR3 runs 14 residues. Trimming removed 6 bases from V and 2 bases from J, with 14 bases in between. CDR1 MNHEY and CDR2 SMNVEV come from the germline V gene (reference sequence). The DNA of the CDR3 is TGTGCCAGCAGGGGCAGGTCGCAAGCCTACGAGCAGTACTTC. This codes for CASRGRSQAYEQYF.